The 14 T cell receptor beta chains below all came from one sample that was sequenced in a study of T cell repertoires in cytomegalovirus infection. TCRdb reprocessed the reads with MiXCR, giving one entry per CDR3 protein. The sample holds hundreds of thousands of distinct CDR3 sequences, roughly a sixth seen once. Sequencing used PBMCs. The receptor source for this set is a human donor in good health (CMV status not recorded). Some clones in this sample may be carry-over from other donors' samples.

In this sample, this clonotype turned up many times. The V and J genes are TRBV6-1 and TRBJ2-1, with D possibly being TRBD1 (6 bases). The CDR3 loop spans 17 amino acids. The germline V gene encodes CDR1 MNHNS and CDR2 SASEGT. Deletions cut 5 bases from V and 0 bases from J, with 17 bases between. In DNA form, the CDR3 reads TGTGCCAGCAGTACTATCAGGACAGCGAGCTCCTACAATGAGCAGTTCTTC. Translating gives CASSTIRTASSYNEQFF.

This clonotype was found a few times. The J gene is TRBJ1-2, the V gene TRBV2; TRBD1 aligns across 9 bases. The CDR3 runs 15 residues. After removal of 7 bases from V and 4 bases from J, the junction contained 10 bases not matched to a gene. The germline CDR1 and CDR2 sequences are SNHLY and FYNNEI. The CDR3 region is CASMAEQGAGYGYTF. The CDR3 nucleotides are TGTGCCAGCATGGCAGAACAGGGGGCCGGCTATGGCTACACCTTC.

This clonotype was picked up many times. This chain connects TRBV5-6 to TRBJ1-2; 7 bases agree with TRBD1. Trimming cost V 3 bases and J 4 bases; bases outside gene matches: 9. The CDR3 contains 15 residues. CDR1 is SGHDT and CDR2 is YYEEEE in the germline V gene. The CDR3 bases are TGTGCCAGCAGCTGGGGGGACAGCGGACGCTATGGCTACACCTTC. This gives the protein CASSWGDSGRYGYTF.

Ten or more counts support this clonotype. The chain's CDR3 is CSARELGDSSYEQYF. CDR3 DNA sequence: TGCAGTGCTAGAGAATTGGGGGACAGCTCCTACGAGCAGTACTTC. The genes are TRBV20-1 and TRBJ2-7; 7 positions match TRBD1. The V and J ends lost 0 bases and 0 bases, in that order; junction bases with no gene match: 5. This CDR3 region has 15 residues. CDR1 DFQATT and CDR2 SNEGSKA come from the germline V gene (reference sequence).

This clonotype was recorded only once. V is TRBV7-2 and J is TRBJ1-4, with 8 bases aligning to TRBD1. V was clipped by 5 bases and J by 12 bases; unmatched bases: 14. CDR1 is SGHTA, CDR2 FQGNSA, per germline. The CDR3 has 15 residues. The CDR3 loop is CASSKDREELGELFF. The CDR3 DNA follows: TGTGCCAGCAGCAAGGACAGGGAGGAACTGGGGGAACTGTTTTTT. The full variable domain, rest sourced from reference TRBV7-2 and TRBJ1-4, is GAGVSQSPSNKVTEKGKDVELRCDPISGHTALYWYRQSLGQGLEFLIYFQGNSAPDKSGLPSDRFSAERTGGSVSTLTIQRTQQEDSAVYLCASSKDREELGELFFGSGTQLSVL.

The chain is built from TRBV19 and TRBJ1-5, with D perhaps matching TRBD1 (5 bases). Between the trimmed V and J ends, which lost 9 bases and 0 bases, there was a span of 12 bases. The CDR3 spans 14 residues. Per the germline V gene, CDR1 is LNHDA and CDR2 is SQIVND (reference sequence). CDR3 region: CASFDRYSNQPQHF. As DNA, the CDR3 is TGTGCCAGCTTTGACAGATATAGCAATCAGCCCCAGCATTTT.

This chain joins TRBV4-1 and TRBJ2-3, with D perhaps TRBD2 (5 bases). Germline CDR1 is MGHRA and CDR2 is YSYEKL. The CDR3 covers 14 residues. V dropped 0 bases and J dropped 5 bases, with 9 bases sitting between them. The CDR3 nucleotides read TGCGCCAGCAGCCAAGAGCTAGCTAGAGATACGCAGTATTTT. It codes for CASSQELARDTQYF.

The chain couples TRBV4-1 to TRBJ2-3; D may be TRBD1 or TRBD2 (6 bases each). The CDR3 spans 12 residues. The germline V gene encodes CDR1 MGHRA and CDR2 YSYEKL. Trimming took off 8 bases at V and 4 bases at J, with 10 bases between the two ends. This chain's CDR3 is CASGGPADTQYF. The CDR3 DNA reads TGCGCCAGCGGGGGGCCGGCAGATACGCAGTATTTT.

There are many counts of this clonotype. This chain connects TRBV7-2 to TRBJ2-5; TRBD1 agrees at 9 bases. The CDR3 consists of 14 residues. V trimming: 5 bases; J trimming: 5 bases; junction bases outside the gene matches: 6. Germline CDR1 and CDR2: SGHTA and FQGNSA. The CDR3 loop reads CASSVTGGWETQYF. CDR3 coding DNA: TGTGCCAGCAGCGTAACAGGGGGCTGGGAGACCCAGTACTTC.

This clonotype was seen a few times. The chain carries TRBV4-2 and TRBJ2-2; D gene unclear. Deletions cut 1 base from V and 6 bases from J, with 15 bases between. CDR3 length: 16 residues. The germline gives CDR1 LGHNA, CDR2 YNFKEQ. The CDR3 loop reads CASSQGILADSGELFF. As DNA, the CDR3 is TGTGCCAGCAGCCAAGGCATACTTGCGGATTCCGGGGAGCTGTTTTTT.

This clonotype was observed many times. The J gene is TRBJ1-5, the V gene TRBV12-3 or TRBV12-4; no reliable D call. Trimming cost V 1 base and J 3 bases, with 7 bases left between them. The CDR3 totals 14 residues. The CDR3 nucleotides read TGTGCCAGCAGTTTAGAGATCCACAATCAGCCCCAGCATTTT. Translating gives CASSLEIHNQPQHF.

This chain connects TRBV6-4 to TRBJ2-1, with D perhaps TRBD1 (6 bases). The CDR3 totals 16 residues. The germline V gene has CDR1 MRHNA and CDR2 SNTAGT. Trimming cost V 0 bases and J 3 bases, with 12 bases left between them. CDR3 coding DNA: TGTGCCAGCAGTGACTCGACCAGGGGAGACTACAATGAGCAGTTCTTC. The encoded protein is CASSDSTRGDYNEQFF.

The rearrangement links TRBV2 to TRBJ2-6; a weak D match, TRBD1 (5 bases). The CDR3 has 15 amino acids. Germline V gene sequence: CDR1 SNHLY, CDR2 FYNNEI. V lost 6 bases to trimming and J lost 0 bases, with 9 bases between them. In nucleotides, the CDR3 is TGTGCCAGCAGGCGACAGCCCTCTGGGGCCAACGTCCTGACTTTC. This encodes CASRRQPSGANVLTF.

The chain joins TRBV6-8 to TRBJ2-7, with D tentatively TRBD2 (6 bases). Trimming cost V 5 bases and J 7 bases, with 12 bases left between them. Germline V CDR1 and CDR2: MNHGY, SAAAGT. The CDR3 sequence is 12 residues long. CDR3 sequence: CASSQGLWEQYF. The CDR3 nucleotides are TGTGCCAGCAGTCAAGGACTATGGGAGCAGTACTTC.